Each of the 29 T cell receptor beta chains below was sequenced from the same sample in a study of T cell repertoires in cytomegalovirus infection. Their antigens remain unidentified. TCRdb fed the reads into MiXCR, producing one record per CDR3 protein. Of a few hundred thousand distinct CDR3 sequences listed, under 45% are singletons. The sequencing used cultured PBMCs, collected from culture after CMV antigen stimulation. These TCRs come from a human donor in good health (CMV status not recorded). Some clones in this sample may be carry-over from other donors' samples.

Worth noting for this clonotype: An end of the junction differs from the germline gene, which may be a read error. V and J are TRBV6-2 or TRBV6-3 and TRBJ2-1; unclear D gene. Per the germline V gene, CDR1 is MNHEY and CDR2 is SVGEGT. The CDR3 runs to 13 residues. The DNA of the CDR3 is TGTGCCAGCAGTTACAGGTCTTACAATGTGCAGTTCTTC. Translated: CASSYRSYNVQFF.

The CDR3 DNA is TGTGCCAGCAGTTACGCCGGGACTAGCCCTCCAGATACGCAGTATTTT. It yields the protein CASSYAGTSPPDTQYF. This sequence joins TRBV12-3 or TRBV12-4 and TRBJ2-3, with 9 bases identical to TRBD2. V lost 4 bases, J lost 4 bases, and 9 bases stayed unmatched. CDR3 length: 16 residues.

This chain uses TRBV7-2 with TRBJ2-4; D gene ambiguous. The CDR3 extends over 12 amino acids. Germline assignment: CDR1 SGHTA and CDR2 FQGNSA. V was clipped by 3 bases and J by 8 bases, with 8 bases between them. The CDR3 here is CASSFIGHIQYF. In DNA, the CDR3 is TGTGCCAGCAGCTTTATCGGCCACATTCAGTACTTC. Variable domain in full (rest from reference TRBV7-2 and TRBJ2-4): GAGVSQSPSNKVTEKGKDVELRCDPISGHTALYWYRQSLGQGLEFLIYFQGNSAPDKSGLPSDRFSAERTGGSVSTLTIQRTQQEDSAVYLCASSFIGHIQYFGAGTRLSVL.

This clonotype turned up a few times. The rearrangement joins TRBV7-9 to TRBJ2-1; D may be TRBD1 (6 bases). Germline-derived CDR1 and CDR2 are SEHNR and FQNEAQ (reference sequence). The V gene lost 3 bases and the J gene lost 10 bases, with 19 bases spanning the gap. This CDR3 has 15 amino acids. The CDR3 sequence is CASSFGQNPLREQFF. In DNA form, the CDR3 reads TGTGCCAGCAGCTTTGGACAGAATCCCCTCAGGGAGCAGTTCTTC.

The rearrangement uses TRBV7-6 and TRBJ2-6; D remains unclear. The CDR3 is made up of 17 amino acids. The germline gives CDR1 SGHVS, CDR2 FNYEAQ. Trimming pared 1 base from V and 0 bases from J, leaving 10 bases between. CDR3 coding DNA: TGTGCCAGCAGCTTAGTAATTGGCCTCTCTGGGGCCAACGTCCTGACTTTC. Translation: CASSLVIGLSGANVLTF.

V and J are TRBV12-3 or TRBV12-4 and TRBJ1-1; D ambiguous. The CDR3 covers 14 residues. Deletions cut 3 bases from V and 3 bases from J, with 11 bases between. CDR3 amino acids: CASSLDSADTEAFF. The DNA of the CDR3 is TGTGCCAGCAGTTTGGATAGTGCGGACACTGAAGCTTTCTTT.

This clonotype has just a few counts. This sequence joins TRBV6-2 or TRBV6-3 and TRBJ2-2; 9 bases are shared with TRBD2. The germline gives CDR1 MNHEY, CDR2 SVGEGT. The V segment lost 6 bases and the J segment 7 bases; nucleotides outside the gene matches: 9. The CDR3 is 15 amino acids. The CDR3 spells CASRNSGRGGGELFF. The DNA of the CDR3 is TGTGCCAGCAGAAATAGCGGGAGAGGTGGCGGGGAGCTGTTTTTT.

The CDR3 DNA reads TGTGCCAGCAGCTCGCAGGAGGCTAGCACAGATACGCAGTATTTT. It codes for CASSSQEASTDTQYF. The chain has TRBV11-2 and TRBJ2-3; tentatively, D is TRBD2 (5 bases). This CDR3 is built from 15 residues. Trimming took 4 bases from V and 0 from J, leaving 11 bases between them. Germline V gene data show CDR1 as SGHAT and CDR2 as FQNNGV. Combining the CDR3 with reference TRBV11-2 and TRBJ2-3 gives the whole variable domain EAGVAQSPRYKIIEKRQSVAFWCNPISGHATLYWYQQILGQGPKLLIQFQNNGVVDDSQLPKDRFSAERLKGVDSTLKIQPAKLEDSAVYLCASSSQEASTDTQYFGPGTRLTVL.

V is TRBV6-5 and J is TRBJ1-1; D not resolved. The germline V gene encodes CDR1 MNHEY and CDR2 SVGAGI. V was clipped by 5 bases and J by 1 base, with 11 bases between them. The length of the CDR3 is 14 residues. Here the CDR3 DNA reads TGTGCCAGCAGTGAAGGTAGCGGGAACACTGAAGCTTTCTTT. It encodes CASSEGSGNTEAFF.

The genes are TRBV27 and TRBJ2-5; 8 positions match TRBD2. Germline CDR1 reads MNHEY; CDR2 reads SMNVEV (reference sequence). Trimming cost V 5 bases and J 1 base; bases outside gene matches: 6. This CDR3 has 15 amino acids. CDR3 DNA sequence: TGTGCCAGCAGTCCCGGGGGGGCCATCCAAGAGACCCAGTACTTC. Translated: CASSPGGAIQETQYF.

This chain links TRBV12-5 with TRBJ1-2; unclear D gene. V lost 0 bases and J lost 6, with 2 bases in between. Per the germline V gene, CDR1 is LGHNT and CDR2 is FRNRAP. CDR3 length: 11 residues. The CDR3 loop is CASGLVNGYTF. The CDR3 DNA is TGTGCTAGTGGTTTGGTAAATGGCTACACCTTC.

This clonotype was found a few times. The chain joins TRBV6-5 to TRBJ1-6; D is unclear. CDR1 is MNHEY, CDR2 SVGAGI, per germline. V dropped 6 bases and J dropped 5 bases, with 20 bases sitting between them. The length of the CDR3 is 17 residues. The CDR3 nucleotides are TGTGCCAGCAGCCAACAACCCGGACGATTGGATAATTCACCCCTCCACTTT. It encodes CASSQQPGRLDNSPLHF.

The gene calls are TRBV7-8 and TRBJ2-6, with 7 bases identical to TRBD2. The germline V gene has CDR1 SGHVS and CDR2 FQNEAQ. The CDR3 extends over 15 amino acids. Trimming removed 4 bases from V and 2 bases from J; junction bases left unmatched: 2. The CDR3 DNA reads TGTGCCAGCAGCTCCACTAGCGCTGGGGCCAACGTCCTGACTTTC. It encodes CASSSTSAGANVLTF.

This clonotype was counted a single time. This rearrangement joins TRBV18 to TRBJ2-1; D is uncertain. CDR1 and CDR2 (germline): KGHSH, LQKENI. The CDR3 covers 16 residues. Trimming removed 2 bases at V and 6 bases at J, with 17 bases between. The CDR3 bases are TGTGCCAGCTCACCAATAGGAGTCGGTGAGATCAATGAGCAGTTCTTC. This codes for CASSPIGVGEINEQFF.

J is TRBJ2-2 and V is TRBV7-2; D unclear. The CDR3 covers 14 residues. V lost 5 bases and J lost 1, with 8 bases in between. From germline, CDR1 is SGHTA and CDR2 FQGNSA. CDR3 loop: CASSPRRNTGELFF. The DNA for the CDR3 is TGTGCCAGCAGCCCTCGAAGGAACACCGGGGAGCTGTTTTTT.

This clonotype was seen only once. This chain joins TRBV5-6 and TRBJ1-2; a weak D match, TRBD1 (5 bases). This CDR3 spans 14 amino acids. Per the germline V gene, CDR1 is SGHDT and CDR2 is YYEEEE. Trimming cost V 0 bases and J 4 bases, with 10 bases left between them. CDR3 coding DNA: TGTGCCAGCAGCTTGGGAGACAGCATCTATGGCTACACCTTC. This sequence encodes CASSLGDSIYGYTF.

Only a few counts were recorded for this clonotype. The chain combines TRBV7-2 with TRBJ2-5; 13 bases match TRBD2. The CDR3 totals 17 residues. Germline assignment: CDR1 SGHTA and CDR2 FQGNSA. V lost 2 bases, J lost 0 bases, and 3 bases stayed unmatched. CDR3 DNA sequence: TGTGCCAGCAGCTTAACCGGACTAGCGGGGGACCAAGAGACCCAGTACTTC. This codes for CASSLTGLAGDQETQYF.

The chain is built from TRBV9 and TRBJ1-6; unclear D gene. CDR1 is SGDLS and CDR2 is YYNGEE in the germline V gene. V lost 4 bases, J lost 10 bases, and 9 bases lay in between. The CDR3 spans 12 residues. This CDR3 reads CASSPKDSPLHF. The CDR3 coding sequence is TGTGCCAGCAGCCCAAAGGACTCACCCCTCCACTTT.

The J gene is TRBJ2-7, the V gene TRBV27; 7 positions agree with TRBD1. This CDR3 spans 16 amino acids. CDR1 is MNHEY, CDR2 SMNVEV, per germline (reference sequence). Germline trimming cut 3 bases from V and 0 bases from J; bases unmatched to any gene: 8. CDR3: CASSFLPGGSSYEQYF. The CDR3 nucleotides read TGTGCCAGCAGTTTTCTTCCAGGGGGAAGCTCCTACGAGCAGTACTTC.

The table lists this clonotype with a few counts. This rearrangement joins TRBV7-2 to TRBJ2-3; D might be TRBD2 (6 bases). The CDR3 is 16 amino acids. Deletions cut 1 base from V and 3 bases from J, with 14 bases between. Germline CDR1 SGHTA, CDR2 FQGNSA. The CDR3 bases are TGTGCCAGCAGCTTAGTAGTGTTGGGGGGAACAGATACGCAGTATTTT. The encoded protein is CASSLVVLGGTDTQYF.

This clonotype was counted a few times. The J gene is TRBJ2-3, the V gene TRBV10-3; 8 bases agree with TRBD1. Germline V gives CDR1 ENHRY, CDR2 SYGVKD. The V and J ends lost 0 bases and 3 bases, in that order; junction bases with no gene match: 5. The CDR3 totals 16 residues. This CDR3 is CAISESRRGLTDTQYF. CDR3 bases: TGTGCCATCAGTGAGTCTCGCAGGGGGCTTACAGATACGCAGTATTTT.

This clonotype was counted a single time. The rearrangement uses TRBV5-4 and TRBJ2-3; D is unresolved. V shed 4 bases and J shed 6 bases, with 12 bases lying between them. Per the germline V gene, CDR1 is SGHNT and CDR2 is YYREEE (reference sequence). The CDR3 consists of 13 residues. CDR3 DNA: TGTGCCAGCAGCCCGCAGTATTCCGATACGCAGTATTTT. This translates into CASSPQYSDTQYF.

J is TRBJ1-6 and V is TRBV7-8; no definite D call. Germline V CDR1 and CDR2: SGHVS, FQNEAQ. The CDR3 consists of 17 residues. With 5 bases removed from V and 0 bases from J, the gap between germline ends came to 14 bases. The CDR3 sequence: CASSLRGRSSYNSPLHF. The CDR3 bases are TGTGCCAGCAGCCTCAGAGGTCGGAGCTCCTATAATTCACCCCTCCACTTT.

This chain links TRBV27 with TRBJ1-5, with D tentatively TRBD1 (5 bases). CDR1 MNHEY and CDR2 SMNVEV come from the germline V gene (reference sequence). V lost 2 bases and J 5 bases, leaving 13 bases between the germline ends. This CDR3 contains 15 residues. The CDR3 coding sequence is TGTGCCAGCAGTTTAAGGGGTACGTCTTATCAGCCCCAGCATTTT. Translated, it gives CASSLRGTSYQPQHF.

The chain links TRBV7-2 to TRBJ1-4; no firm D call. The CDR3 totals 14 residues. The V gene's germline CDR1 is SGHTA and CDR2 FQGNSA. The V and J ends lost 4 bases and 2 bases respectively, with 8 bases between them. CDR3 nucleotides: TGTGCCAGCAGCTCGCGAAAGACTAATGAAAAACTGTTTTTT. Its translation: CASSSRKTNEKLFF. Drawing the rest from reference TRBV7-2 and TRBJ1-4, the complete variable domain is GAGVSQSPSNKVTEKGKDVELRCDPISGHTALYWYRQSLGQGLEFLIYFQGNSAPDKSGLPSDRFSAERTGGSVSTLTIQRTQQEDSAVYLCASSSRKTNEKLFFGSGTQLSVL.

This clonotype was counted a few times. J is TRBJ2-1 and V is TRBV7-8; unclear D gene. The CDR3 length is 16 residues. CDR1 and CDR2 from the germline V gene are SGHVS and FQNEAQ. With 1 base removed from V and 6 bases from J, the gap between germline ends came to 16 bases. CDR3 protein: CASSLEGRVGINEQFF. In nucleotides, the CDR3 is TGTGCCAGCAGCTTAGAGGGAAGGGTGGGAATCAATGAGCAGTTCTTC.

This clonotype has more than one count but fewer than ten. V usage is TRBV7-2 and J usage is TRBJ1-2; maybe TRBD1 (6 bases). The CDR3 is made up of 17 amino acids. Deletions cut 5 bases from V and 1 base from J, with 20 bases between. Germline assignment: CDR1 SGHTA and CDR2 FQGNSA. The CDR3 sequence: CASSDRPSAILNYGYTF. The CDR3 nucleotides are TGTGCCAGCAGCGACAGGCCATCGGCGATTCTTAACTATGGCTACACCTTC.

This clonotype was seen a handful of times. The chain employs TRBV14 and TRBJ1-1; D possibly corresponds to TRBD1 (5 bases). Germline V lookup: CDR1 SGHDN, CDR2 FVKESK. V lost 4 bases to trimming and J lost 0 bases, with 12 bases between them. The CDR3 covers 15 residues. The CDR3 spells CASSPTGTVNTEAFF. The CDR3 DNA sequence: TGTGCCAGCAGCCCCACCGGGACGGTGAACACTGAAGCTTTCTTT.

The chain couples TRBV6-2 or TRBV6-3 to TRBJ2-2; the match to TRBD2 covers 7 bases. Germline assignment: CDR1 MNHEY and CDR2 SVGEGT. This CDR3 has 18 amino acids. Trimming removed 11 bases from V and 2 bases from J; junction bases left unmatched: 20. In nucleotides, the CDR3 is TGTGCCTCGCTTGGGGCTAGCGGAGGGCCGCCCAACACCGGGGAGCTGTTTTTT. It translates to CASLGASGGPPNTGELFF.